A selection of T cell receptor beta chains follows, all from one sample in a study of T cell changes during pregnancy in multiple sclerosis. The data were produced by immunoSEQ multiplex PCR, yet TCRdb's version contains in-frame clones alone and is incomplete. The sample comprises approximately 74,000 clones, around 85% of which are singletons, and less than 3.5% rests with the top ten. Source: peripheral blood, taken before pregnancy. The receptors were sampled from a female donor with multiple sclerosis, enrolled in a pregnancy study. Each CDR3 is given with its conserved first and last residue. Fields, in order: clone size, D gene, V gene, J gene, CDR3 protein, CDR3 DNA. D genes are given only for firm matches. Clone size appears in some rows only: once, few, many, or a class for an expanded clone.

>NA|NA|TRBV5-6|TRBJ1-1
CASSWGQNTEAFF
TGTGCCAGCAGCTGGGGACAGAACACTGAAGCTTTCTTT
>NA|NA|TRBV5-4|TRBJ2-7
CASSFQGRDYEQYF
TGTGCCAGCAGCTTCCAGGGGAGAGACTACGAGCAGTACTTC
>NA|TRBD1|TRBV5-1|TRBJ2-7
CASSSQGAYEQYF
TGCGCCAGCAGCTCCCAGGGGGCCTACGAGCAGTACTTC
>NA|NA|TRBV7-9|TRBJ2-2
CASSLKGQYSGELFF
TGTGCCAGCAGCTTAAAGGGACAATATTCCGGGGAGCTGTTTTTT
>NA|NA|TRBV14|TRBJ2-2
CASSWTAGGELFF
TGTGCCAGCAGCTGGACGGCGGGAGGGGAGCTGTTTTTT
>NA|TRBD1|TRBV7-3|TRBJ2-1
CASSPGQGDEQFF
TGTGCCAGCAGCCCGGGACAGGGCGATGAGCAGTTCTTC
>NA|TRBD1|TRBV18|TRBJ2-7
CASSRVGQGAYEQYF
TGTGCCAGCTCACGGGTCGGACAGGGGGCATACGAGCAGTACTTC
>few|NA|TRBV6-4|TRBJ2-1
CATALEDGSYNEQFF
TGTGCCACGGCCCTGGAGGATGGCTCCTACAATGAGCAGTTCTTC
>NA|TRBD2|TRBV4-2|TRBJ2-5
CASSQDLGGSETQYF
TGTGCCAGCAGCCAAGATTTGGGCGGGAGTGAGACCCAGTACTTC
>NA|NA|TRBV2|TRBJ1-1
CASSGDYSEAFF
TGTGCCAGCAGTGGGGACTATTCTGAAGCTTTCTTT
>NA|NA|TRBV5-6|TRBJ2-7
CASSPAPLHSSSYEQYF
TGTGCCAGCAGTCCCGCCCCGTTGCACTCGTCCTCCTACGAGCAGTACTTC
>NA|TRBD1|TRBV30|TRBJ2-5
CAWSVKGAETQYF
TGTGCCTGGAGTGTCAAGGGGGCGGAGACCCAGTACTTC
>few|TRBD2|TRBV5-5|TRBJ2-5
CASSLRRTRFFEHLGETQYF
TGTGCCAGCAGCCTGCGGCGGACTAGGTTTTTCGAACATTTGGGGGAGACCCAGTACTTC
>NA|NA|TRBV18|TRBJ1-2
CASSPPGQEVNYGYTF
TGTGCCAGCTCACCACCTGGTCAGGAGGTTAACTATGGCTACACCTTC
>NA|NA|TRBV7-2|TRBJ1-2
CASSLDRLGNYGYTF
TGTGCCAGCAGCTTAGACAGGTTGGGGAATTATGGCTACACCTTC